A selection of T cell receptor beta chains follows, all from one sample in a study of blood T cells in healthy people across ages. MiXCR, run by TCRdb on the 5' RACE reads, gives a single entry per CDR3 protein. The sample comprises approximately 800,000 distinct CDR3 sequences, around two thirds of which are singletons, and about 30% rests with the top ten. The specimen was blood. The source of these receptors is a man younger than 40 in good health. CDR3s include the opening cysteine and the closing phenylalanine or tryptophan. A D gene is named only where the DNA matches it firmly. Clone size is shown for a subset of rows, as once, few, many or a class of expanded clone.

clone size	J gene	V gene	D gene	CDR3 protein	CDR3 DNA
.	TRBJ2-3	TRBV4-3	TRBD2	CASSHLTSDGTDTQYF	TGCGCCAGCAGCCACCTAACTAGCGATGGGACAGATACGCAGTATTTT
once	TRBJ1-1	TRBV29-1	.	CSVDLAGQNTEAFF	TGCAGCGTTGATCTGGCAGGGCAGAACACTGAAGCTTTCTTT
.	TRBJ2-1	TRBV6-1	TRBD2	CASPGESGGRSSYNEQFF	TGTGCCAGCCCAGGGGAAAGCGGGGGGCGCAGCTCCTACAATGAGCAGTTCTTC
.	TRBJ2-5	TRBV7-2	TRBD1	CASSAGTVRETQYF	TGTGCCAGCAGCGCCGGGACAGTCAGGGAGACCCAGTACTTC
.	TRBJ2-7	TRBV13	.	CASSLSGGRVEQYF	TGTGCCAGCAGCTTATCTGGGGGGCGAGTCGAGCAGTACTTC
once	TRBJ2-3	TRBV6-2/TRBV6-3	TRBD2	CASSYSRLAASTDTQYF	TGTGCCAGCAGTTACTCAAGACTAGCGGCTAGCACAGATACGCAGTATTTT
.	TRBJ2-5	TRBV20-1	.	CSARDWGKETQYF	TGCAGTGCTAGAGATTGGGGGAAAGAGACCCAGTACTTC
.	TRBJ2-5	TRBV24-1	.	CATSDLRGDLQETQYF	TGTGCCACCAGTGATTTGAGGGGGGACCTCCAAGAGACCCAGTACTTC
.	TRBJ1-2	TRBV7-9	.	CASSSRRDGGYGYTF	TGTGCCAGCAGCTCACGCCGGGACGGAGGATATGGCTACACCTTC
few	TRBJ2-3	TRBV2	TRBD2	CASFARTSGSTDTQYF	TGTGCCAGTTTTGCAAGGACTAGCGGGAGCACAGATACGCAGTATTTT
.	TRBJ2-1	TRBV7-9	TRBD2	CASSHERPGLAFNRFF	TGTGCCAGCAGCCACGAAAGACCGGGACTAGCGTTTAACCGGTTCTTC
.	TRBJ2-6	TRBV27	TRBD1	CASSLRTGVFSGANVLTF	TGTGCCAGCAGTTTGAGGACAGGGGTATTCTCTGGGGCCAACGTCCTGACTTTC
.	TRBJ2-7	TRBV13	.	CASSLASTNEQYF	TGTGCCAGCAGCTTAGCGTCGACAAACGAGCAGTACTTC
.	TRBJ1-1	TRBV7-2	.	CASSPTPRGTEAFF	TGTGCCAGCAGCCCTACCCCCAGGGGCACTGAAGCTTTCTTT
.	TRBJ2-1	TRBV5-1	TRBD1	CASSKDRGNEQFF	TGCGCCAGCAGCAAGGACAGGGGCAATGAGCAGTTCTTC
.	TRBJ1-1	TRBV20-1	.	CSAGDGGRNTGAFF	TGCAGTGCTGGTGACGGGGGGCGGAACACTGGAGCTTTCTTT
.	TRBJ2-2	TRBV6-6	.	CAIHGSNTGELFF	TGTGCCATCCACGGGTCGAACACCGGGGAGCTGTTTTTT
.	TRBJ2-5	TRBV5-6	TRBD2	CASNRRLAAFQETQYF	TGTGCCAGCAACCGTCGACTAGCGGCGTTTCAAGAGACCCAGTACTTC
once	TRBJ1-4	TRBV4-3	.	CASSQDHPGAKNEKLFF	TGCGCCAGCAGCCAAGATCACCCAGGGGCAAAGAATGAAAAACTGTTTTTT
.	TRBJ1-2	TRBV5-5	.	CASSFGEDRPNYGYTF	TGTGCCAGCAGCTTCGGAGAGGACAGACCTAACTATGGCTACACCTTC
once	TRBJ1-2	TRBV29-1	.	CSVEDQGDLNYGYTF	TGCAGCGTTGAAGATCAAGGGGACCTGAACTATGGCTACACCTTC
.	TRBJ2-5	TRBV15	.	CATSRAHPGAQETQYF	TGTGCCACCAGCAGAGCCCATCCGGGGGCCCAAGAGACCCAGTACTTC
.	TRBJ2-6	TRBV28	.	CAHGGPTGANVLTF	TGTGCCCACGGAGGACCCACTGGGGCCAACGTCCTGACTTTC
.	TRBJ1-1	TRBV29-1	.	CSVELQGITEAFF	TGCAGCGTTGAACTGCAGGGAATCACTGAAGCTTTCTTT
once	TRBJ1-6	TRBV7-2	.	CASSLDGTNTPLHF	TGTGCCAGCAGCTTAGACGGGACTAACACACCCCTCCACTTT
.	TRBJ2-7	TRBV27	TRBD2	CASSPPGLAGVYYEQYF	TGTGCCAGCAGTCCTCCGGGACTAGCGGGGGTTTATTACGAGCAGTACTTC
.	TRBJ1-6	TRBV2	.	CASSVHGDASPLHF	TGTGCCAGCAGTGTACACGGGGATGCTTCACCCCTCCACTTT
.	TRBJ2-7	TRBV7-2	.	CASSSLTTFSYEQYF	TGTGCCAGCAGCTCCCTTACTACTTTCTCCTACGAGCAGTACTTC
.	TRBJ1-2	TRBV27	.	CARTGPNYGYTF	TGTGCCAGAACGGGGCCTAACTATGGCTACACCTTC
.	TRBJ1-5	TRBV28	.	CASPCRRVGSYNQPQHF	TGTGCCAGCCCTTGCCGGCGGGTTGGGAGTTACAATCAGCCCCAGCATTTT
few	TRBJ1-2	TRBV29-1	.	CSVPRRGVLSGYTF	TGCAGCGTCCCCCGGAGGGGGGTCCTTTCTGGCTACACCTTC
once	TRBJ2-1	TRBV4-3	.	CASSQGHSYEQFF	TGCGCCAGCAGCCAGGGACACTCCTACGAGCAGTTCTTC
few	TRBJ2-3	TRBV12-3/TRBV12-4	TRBD2	CASSTSGGALDTQYF	TGTGCCAGCAGTACTAGCGGGGGGGCCCTAGATACGCAGTATTTT
.	TRBJ2-3	TRBV6-6	TRBD2	CASSPSVGGSDTQYF	TGTGCCAGTTCCCCGAGCGTGGGGGGGTCCGATACGCAGTATTTT
.	TRBJ1-1	TRBV6-6	.	CASRDTGAGDTEAFF	TGTGCCAGCAGAGATACCGGGGCCGGGGACACTGAAGCTTTCTTT
.	TRBJ1-5	TRBV10-3	.	CAISRDGKNQPQHF	TGTGCCATCAGTAGGGACGGGAAGAATCAGCCCCAGCATTTT
.	TRBJ2-1	TRBV20-1	TRBD1	CSAYSPGQGANEQFF	TGCAGTGCGTACTCTCCGGGACAGGGGGCAAATGAGCAGTTCTTC
few	TRBJ2-5	TRBV5-1	.	CASSAGTQETQYF	TGCGCCAGCAGTGCGGGAACCCAAGAGACCCAGTACTTC
few	TRBJ1-1	TRBV2	.	CASKGGGADTEAFF	TGTGCCAGCAAGGGGGGAGGGGCGGACACTGAAGCTTTCTTT
few	TRBJ2-1	TRBV27	TRBD2	CASSSHQRGGRNEQFF	TGTGCCAGCAGTTCTCATCAGCGGGGGGGCCGCAATGAGCAGTTCTTC
.	TRBJ2-3	TRBV6-5	TRBD2	CASRSSGGQADTQYF	TGTGCCAGCAGAAGTAGCGGGGGGCAAGCAGATACGCAGTATTTT